Listed below are T cell receptor beta chains from one sample, sequenced in a study of blood T cell repertoires in COVID-19. TCRdb's copy holds only in-frame clones and misses some; the assay was immunoSEQ multiplex PCR. Counted here are roughly 400,000 clones, approximately 91% occurring once; the ten biggest clones make up more than 0.85%. The sequenced sample was PBMCs or T cells enriched from blood (not recorded which). Source of these receptors: a woman aged 35 to 49 who had been exposed to COVID-19. Both conserved end residues are part of each CDR3. The D gene is left open where the match is weak. Size is stated for part of the rows, as once, few or many counts, or as a class when the clone is expanded.

>TRBJ2-7|many|TRBV10-1|.
TGCGCCAGCAGTTCCAGGGCCCACGAGCAGTACTTC
CASSSRAHEQYF
>TRBJ2-7|.|TRBV7-2|.
TGTGCCAGCAGCCATACGGTGGCTAGTAACTACGAGCAGTACTTC
CASSHTVASNYEQYF
>TRBJ1-1|.|TRBV30|.
TGTGCCTGGAGTGCGAGCAGGGCCTTCCCTGAAGCTTTCTTT
CAWSASRAFPEAFF
>TRBJ1-2|.|TRBV14|.
TGTGCCAGCAGCAACACCCCAGGGAATCGCGGCTACACCTTC
CASSNTPGNRGYTF
>TRBJ1-2|.|TRBV19|.
TGTGCCAGTAGTCAGGAAAACTATGGCTACACCTTC
CASSQENYGYTF
>TRBJ1-1|.|TRBV5-8|TRBD1
TGTGCCAGCAGCCAGAGGAGAGGACAGGGACGTACTGAAGCTTTCTTT
CASSQRRGQGRTEAFF
>TRBJ2-2|once|TRBV3-1/TRBV3-2|.
TGTGCCAGCAGCCACCAACAGAGTCGGGGCACCGGGGAGCTGTTTTTT
CASSHQQSRGTGELFF
>TRBJ2-1|.|TRBV11-2|TRBD1
TGTGCCAGCAGCTTAATCGGGACAGGGTCCCTGTTCTTC
CASSLIGTGSLFF
>TRBJ1-5|.|TRBV7-3|.
TGTGCCAGCAGCTTAGGGCAGGGGAAGAATCAGCCCCAGCATTTT
CASSLGQGKNQPQHF
>TRBJ1-2|.|TRBV12-3/TRBV12-4|.
TGTGCCAGCAGGCGGGGGTCGAACTATGGCTACACCTTC
CASRRGSNYGYTF